These 26 T cell receptor beta chains originate from one sample sequenced in a study of regulatory T cells. The antigens for these receptors are not known. The PCR used 52 TRBV and 13 TRBJ primers. Only in-frame clones appear in the TCRdb table, and some are missing; sequencing was by immunoSEQ multiplex PCR. The sample consists of tens of thousands of clones, under 95% of them appearing once. Study-wide results and limits: In CD3G-deficient patients, conventional CD4+ T cells were enriched for hydrophobic CDR3 residues at positions 6 and 7.

The specimen was conventional CD4+ T cells sorted from blood. These receptors all stem from a person aged 18 to 29 with CD3G deficiency.

V and J are TRBV11-1 and TRBJ2-1; either TRBD1 or TRBD2 may supply D (6 bases each). The germline CDR1 and CDR2 sequences are SGHAT and FQDESV (reference sequence). This CDR3 is 13 amino acids long. V lost 5 bases, J lost 2 bases, and 7 bases lay in between. The DNA for the CDR3 is TGTGCCAGCAGCGGGGGGCCCTACAATGAGCAGTTCTTC. Translating gives CASSGGPYNEQFF.

The V gene is TRBV7-3, the J gene TRBJ2-3, with D perhaps TRBD1 (6 bases). This CDR3 comprises 16 residues. Germline V lookup: CDR1 SGHTA, CDR2 FQGTGA. Trimming shortened V by 2 bases and J by 1 base, and 13 bases separated the two germline ends. CDR3 sequence reads: CASSLVPGHRTDTQYF. In nucleotides, the CDR3 is TGTGCCAGCAGCTTAGTCCCGGGACACCGCACAGATACGCAGTATTTT.

The chain combines TRBV6-4 with TRBJ1-5; TRBD1 might be the D (6 bases). Germline V gene lookup returns CDR1 MRHNA and CDR2 SNTAGT. V dropped 6 bases and J dropped 4 bases, with 10 bases sitting between them. The CDR3 consists of 13 residues. CDR3: CASSHQGNQPQHF. In nucleotides, the CDR3 is TGTGCCAGCAGCCATCAGGGGAATCAGCCCCAGCATTTT.

The chain joins TRBV7-8 to TRBJ1-5, with unresolved D. V lost 2 bases and J 1 base, leaving 3 bases between the germline ends. The CDR3 runs to 13 residues. Germline V CDR1 and CDR2: SGHVS, FQNEAQ. The CDR3 spells CASSLRSNQPQHF. The CDR3 coding sequence is TGTGCCAGCAGCTTACGGAGCAATCAGCCCCAGCATTTT. Looking up the rest from reference TRBV7-8 and TRBJ1-5 gives the full variable domain: GAGVSQSPRYKVAKRGQDVALRCDPISGHVSLFWYQQALGQGPEFLTYFQNEAQLDKSGLPSDRFFAERPEGSVSTLKIQRTQQEDSAVYLCASSLRSNQPQHFGDGTRLSIL.

The chain has TRBV5-1 and TRBJ2-7; TRBD2 might be the D (6 bases). Per germline, CDR1 SGHRS and CDR2 YFSETQ. The V end lost 0 bases, the J end lost 5 bases, and 15 bases lay between the germline ends. The CDR3 runs 15 residues. CDR3 region: CASSLELSGRNEQYF. The CDR3 nucleotides read TGCGCCAGCAGCTTGGAATTATCAGGGAGGAACGAGCAGTACTTC.

This sequence joins TRBV9 and TRBJ2-3; possible D gene TRBD2, 6 bases. From germline, CDR1 is SGDLS and CDR2 YYNGEE. This CDR3 contains 15 residues. Trimming shortened V by 0 bases and J by 2 bases, and 10 bases separated the two germline ends. CDR3 nucleotide sequence: TGTGCCAGCAGCGTAGTTGGGGGGACCACAGATACGCAGTATTTT. Its protein product is CASSVVGGTTDTQYF.

CDR3 amino acids: CASADTNTGELFF. In DNA form, the CDR3 reads TGTGCCAGCGCAGACACGAACACCGGGGAGCTGTTTTTT. The chain uses TRBV19 and TRBJ2-2; D is ambiguous. This CDR3 is built from 13 residues. Germline V CDR1 and CDR2: LNHDA, SQIVND (reference sequence). V lost 9 bases to trimming and J lost 0 bases, with 8 bases between them.

The CDR3 sequence is CASSLAGGGPGSGELFF. The CDR3 DNA is TGCGCCAGCAGCTTGGCCGGGGGAGGACCAGGGTCCGGGGAGCTGTTTTTT. This chain joins TRBV5-1 and TRBJ2-2; D is possibly TRBD2 (6 bases). Germline CDR1 SGHRS, CDR2 YFSETQ. V was cut by 0 bases and J by 6 bases, with 18 bases left in between. The CDR3 is made up of 17 amino acids.

This clone was seen only a few times. The chain employs TRBV5-4 and TRBJ1-2; 8 bases are shared with TRBD1. Trimming removed 2 bases from V and 8 bases from J; junction bases left unmatched: 8. The CDR3 is made up of 14 amino acids. Germline V gives CDR1 SGHNT, CDR2 YYREEE (reference sequence). The CDR3 coding sequence is TGTGCCAGCAGCTTAGTGCAGGGGGCGCACGGCTACACCTTC. Translating gives CASSLVQGAHGYTF. Full variable domain (outside the CDR3, taken from reference TRBV5-4 and TRBJ1-2): ETGVTQSPTHLIKTRGQQVTLRCSSQSGHNTVSWYQQALGQGPQFIFQYYREEENGRGNFPPRFSGLQFPNYSSELNVNALELDDSALYLCASSLVQGAHGYTFGSGTRLTVV.

The V and J genes are TRBV6-1 and TRBJ1-5; TRBD1 might be the D (6 bases). V was clipped by 6 bases and J by 5 bases, with 14 bases between them. The CDR3 spans 14 residues. The V gene's germline CDR1 is MNHNS and CDR2 SASEGT. The CDR3: CASSVRGFYQPQHF. The DNA of the CDR3 is TGTGCCAGCAGCGTCAGGGGCTTCTATCAGCCCCAGCATTTT.

This chain connects TRBV19 to TRBJ2-3, with 7 bases lining up with TRBD2. The CDR3 runs 13 residues. V shed 6 bases and J 5 bases; nucleotides not matched to a gene: 5. Germline V gene lookup returns CDR1 LNHDA and CDR2 SQIVND (reference sequence). CDR3 amino acids: CASRGGSGDTQYF. For the CDR3, the DNA is TGTGCCAGTAGGGGCGGGAGTGGAGATACGCAGTATTTT.

Only one count was recorded for this clone. The J gene is TRBJ1-5, the V gene TRBV19; 8 nucleotides agree with TRBD1. Germline V gene lookup returns CDR1 LNHDA and CDR2 SQIVND (reference sequence). CDR3 length: 18 amino acids. Trimming removed 4 bases from V and 0 bases from J; junction bases left unmatched: 11. The DNA of the CDR3 is TGTGCCAGTAGTAATGGACAGGGACCCTCTTATAGCAATCAGCCCCAGCATTTT. This codes for CASSNGQGPSYSNQPQHF.

This chain joins TRBV21-1 and TRBJ2-1; the table's D call, TRBD1, was not checked against the DNA. TRBV21-1 is marked as a pseudogene. The length of the CDR3 is 18 residues. CDR3 sequence reads: CASNRDRSSPSSYNEQFF. The CDR3 DNA follows: TGTGCCAGCAATCGGGACAGATCATCACCTAGCTCCTACAATGAGCAGTTCTTC.

The rearrangement joins TRBV18 to TRBJ1-4; D possibly corresponds to TRBD1 (6 bases). Trimming removed 5 bases from V and 7 bases from J, with 11 bases in between. This CDR3 comprises 13 residues. Germline CDR1 KGHSH, CDR2 LQKENI. CDR3 in DNA: TGTGCCAGCTCAACACAGGGAAGTGAAAAACTGTTTTTT. As protein: CASSTQGSEKLFF.

The V call is TRBV28, the J call TRBJ2-5, with D possibly being TRBD2 (6 bases). Germline assignment: CDR1 MDHEN and CDR2 SYDVKM. The CDR3 extends over 14 amino acids. The V end lost 3 bases, the J end lost 4 bases, and 12 bases lay between the germline ends. The CDR3 protein is CASSLGGRRETQYF. CDR3 in DNA: TGTGCCAGCAGTTTGGGGGGTAGGCGAGAGACCCAGTACTTC.

The V gene is TRBV5-6, the J gene TRBJ1-4, with 7 bases lining up with TRBD1. J was trimmed by 12 bases and V by 3 bases; bases with no gene match: 17. Germline-derived CDR1 and CDR2 are SGHDT and YYEEEE. There are 16 residues in the CDR3. The CDR3 DNA sequence: TGTGCCAGCAGCTCCTTTGACAGGGCCCAAGGGCAACAACTGTTTTTT. Translation: CASSSFDRAQGQQLFF. Variable domain in full (rest from reference TRBV5-6 and TRBJ1-4): DAGVTQSPTHLIKTRGQQVTLRCSPKSGHDTVSWYQQALGQGPQFIFQYYEEEERQRGNFPDRFSGHQFPNYSSELNVNALLLGDSALYLCASSSFDRAQGQQLFFGSGTQLSVL.

The chain is built from TRBV6-1 and TRBJ2-1; perhaps TRBD1 as D (6 bases). The V end was cut by 8 bases, the J end by 6 bases, with 14 bases between. The CDR3 covers 13 residues. The V gene's germline CDR1 is MNHNS and CDR2 SASEGT. The CDR3 spells CASASGHRNEQFF. CDR3 DNA sequence: TGTGCCAGCGCCTCGGGACACCGCAATGAGCAGTTCTTC.

In this sample, this clone turned up a few times. The V call is TRBV7-9, the J call TRBJ2-1, with 13 bases identical to TRBD2. Germline V gene lookup returns CDR1 SEHNR and CDR2 FQNEAQ (reference sequence). V gave up 5 bases and J gave up 0 bases; unmatched junction bases: 7. This CDR3 contains 18 residues. This chain's CDR3 is CASSPLTSGRSSYNEQFF. The CDR3 DNA sequence: TGTGCCAGCAGCCCGCTGACTAGCGGGAGGAGCTCCTACAATGAGCAGTTCTTC.

The chain uses TRBV12-5 and TRBJ2-5, with 7 bases lining up with TRBD1. The CDR3 consists of 16 residues. CDR1 is LGHNT, CDR2 FRNRAP, per germline. V was pared by 0 bases and J by 3 bases, with 7 bases of the junction left unmatched. The CDR3 DNA sequence: TGTGCTAGTGGTTTGGTAGTTACAGGGGCGAAAGAGACCCAGTACTTC. It yields the protein CASGLVVTGAKETQYF.

V is TRBV18 and J is TRBJ1-6; a weak D match, TRBD1 (5 bases). V was shortened by 2 bases and J by 0 bases, with 5 bases between the two germline ends. From germline, CDR1 is KGHSH and CDR2 LQKENI. This CDR3 contains 15 residues. The CDR3 sequence: CASSPDSSYNSPLHF. For the CDR3, the DNA is TGTGCCAGCTCACCAGACAGCTCCTATAATTCACCCCTCCACTTT.

The CDR3 nucleotides read TGCGCCAGCAGCCAAGTCCTTCGGAGATCCGGGACCCACTATGGCTACACCTTC. Protein: CASSQVLRRSGTHYGYTF. This chain connects TRBV4-1 to TRBJ1-2, with D possibly TRBD1 on 5 matching bases. V was shortened by 1 base and J by 3 bases, with 21 bases between the two germline ends. Germline V gene lookup returns CDR1 MGHRA and CDR2 YSYEKL. This CDR3 spans 18 amino acids.

The genes are TRBV9 and TRBJ2-5; TRBD1 aligns across 7 bases. V lost 5 bases to trimming and J lost 2 bases; unmatched junction nucleotides: 9. CDR3 length: 15 residues. CDR1 is SGDLS and CDR2 is YYNGEE in the germline V gene. The CDR3 sequence is CASRGYPGQQETQYF. The CDR3 DNA is TGTGCCAGCAGGGGATACCCGGGACAGCAAGAGACCCAGTACTTC.

This clone has more than one count but fewer than ten. V is TRBV6-1 and J is TRBJ2-2; D is perhaps TRBD1 (5 bases). Trimming shortened V by 6 bases and J by 8 bases, and 13 bases separated the two germline ends. The germline V gene encodes CDR1 MNHNS and CDR2 SASEGT. This CDR3 contains 13 residues. The CDR3 protein is CASSAMGQGELFF. The DNA for the CDR3 is TGTGCCAGCAGCGCCATGGGGCAGGGGGAGCTGTTTTTT.

The DNA for the CDR3 is TGTGCCAGCAGTCTCGCAACAGGGATGTCTGAAGCTTTCTTT. As protein: CASSLATGMSEAFF. The chain is built from TRBV27 and TRBJ1-1; TRBD1 might be the D (6 bases). The V end was cut by 5 bases, the J end by 6 bases, with 16 bases between. In germline, CDR1 is MNHEY, CDR2 SMNVEV (reference sequence). The CDR3 extends over 14 amino acids.

This chain uses TRBV6-1 with TRBJ2-5, with D uncertain. This CDR3 region has 13 residues. Per the germline V gene, CDR1 is MNHNS and CDR2 is SASEGT. The V gene lost 10 bases and the J gene lost 2 bases, with 14 bases spanning the gap. The CDR3: CAIRRVPQETQYF. In nucleotides, the CDR3 is TGTGCCATCCGTAGGGTCCCTCAAGAGACCCAGTACTTC.

The chain recombines TRBV29-1 with TRBJ2-7, with a tentative D call TRBD2 (6 bases). The CDR3 length is 14 residues. Trimming removed 4 bases at V and 0 bases at J, with 13 bases between. Germline CDR1 and CDR2: SQVTM and ANQGSEA. The CDR3 sequence: CSVAWGVGSYEQYF. Here the CDR3 DNA reads TGCAGCGTTGCCTGGGGGGTGGGCTCCTACGAGCAGTACTTC.